These 18 T cell receptor beta chains share one sample of origin, sequenced in a study of T-cell reconstitution after alpha-beta-depleted transplantation in children. Unique molecular identifiers were used to barcode this TCRbeta library. TCRdb itself ran the PCR reads through MiXCR, one entry per CDR3 protein. The profile shows 190,000 or so distinct CDR3 sequences, about 6.3% of them singletons. The material sequenced was PBMCs from the stem cell graft donor, taken from the stem cell graft. These receptors all stem from a human donor who donated a stem cell graft to a child with Wiskott-Aldrich syndrome.

There are many counts of this clonotype. The chain uses TRBV5-1 and TRBJ1-2; TRBD1 matches 7 bases. The CDR3 loop spans 14 amino acids. V trimming: 0 bases; J trimming: 8 bases; junction bases outside the gene matches: 7. CDR1 SGHRS and CDR2 YFSETQ come from the germline V gene. The CDR3 spells CASSLGTGNLGYTF. The CDR3, as DNA: TGCGCCAGCAGCTTGGGGACAGGCAATCTCGGCTACACCTTC.

This clonotype was detected ten times or more. The V and J genes are TRBV7-9 and TRBJ1-2; 7 nucleotides match TRBD1. Germline loops: CDR1 SEHNR, CDR2 FQNEAQ (reference sequence). The CDR3 is 15 amino acids. V trimming: 5 bases; J trimming: 0 bases; junction bases outside the gene matches: 6. The CDR3 DNA is TGTGCCAGCAGCAACTGGGACAGAGCTAACTATGGCTACACCTTC. Translation: CASSNWDRANYGYTF.

This clonotype has a count of ten or more. J is TRBJ2-1 and V is TRBV7-9; TRBD2 is a possible D gene (5 bases). V lost 2 bases, J lost 5 bases, and 13 bases lay in between. CDR3 length: 15 residues. The germline V gene has CDR1 SEHNR and CDR2 FQNEAQ (reference sequence). CDR3 bases: TGTGCCAGCAGCTTATTTCTAGCCCAAGACAATGAGCAGTTCTTC. Its protein product is CASSLFLAQDNEQFF.

Points on this clonotype: At one of its ends the junction is not consistent with the germline gene, which may arise from a read error. The rearrangement joins TRBV3-1 to TRBJ1-3, with D hard to call. Germline CDR1 reads LGHDT; CDR2 reads YNNKEL (reference sequence). This CDR3 has 15 residues. The CDR3 region is CASSQNTGSGNTTYF. The CDR3 region has the DNA TGTGCCAGCAGCCAAAACACGGGCTCTGGAAACACCACATATTTT.

This clonotype was observed many times. CDR3 amino acids: CASSPGLAATDTQYF. In nucleotides, the CDR3 is TGTGCCAGCAGCCCGGGACTAGCGGCCACAGATACGCAGTATTTT. This rearrangement joins TRBV12-3 or TRBV12-4 to TRBJ2-3; 11 nucleotides line up with TRBD2. The J segment lost 2 bases and the V segment lost 6 bases, leaving 4 bases of the junction unmatched. The CDR3 has 15 amino acids.

This clonotype was observed at least ten times. This chain connects TRBV29-1 to TRBJ2-7; TRBD1 aligns across 7 bases. The CDR3 extends over 17 amino acids. Losses at the gene ends were 3 bases for V and 3 bases for J; bases not matched to a gene: 17. Germline CDR1 SQVTM, CDR2 ANQGSEA. The CDR3 DNA reads as TGCAGCGTTGAGTTTGGGGTTTGGGGACAGCGGAACTACGAGCAGTACTTC. It is translated as CSVEFGVWGQRNYEQYF.

The chain carries TRBV7-2 and TRBJ2-7; D gene unclear. Germline V gene sequence: CDR1 SGHTA, CDR2 FQGNSA. Between the trimmed V and J ends, which lost 1 base and 4 bases, there was a span of 8 bases. This CDR3 has 13 residues. The CDR3 is CASSLEIGYEQYF. The CDR3 nucleotides read TGTGCCAGCAGCTTAGAGATTGGGTACGAGCAGTACTTC. Looking up the rest from reference TRBV7-2 and TRBJ2-7 gives the full variable domain: GAGVSQSPSNKVTEKGKDVELRCDPISGHTALYWYRQSLGQGLEFLIYFQGNSAPDKSGLPSDRFSAERTGGSVSTLTIQRTQQEDSAVYLCASSLEIGYEQYFGPGTRLTVT.

Many counts were recorded for this clonotype. The J gene is TRBJ2-1, the V gene TRBV12-3 or TRBV12-4; 11 bases fit TRBD2. The length of the CDR3 is 18 residues. The J segment lost 5 bases and the V segment lost 5 bases, leaving 14 bases of the junction unmatched. CDR3 bases: TGTGCCAGCAGTCCCAAATCGAAACTAGCGGGAGTAAACAATGAGCAGTTCTTC. It is translated as CASSPKSKLAGVNNEQFF.

The table lists this clonotype with a few counts. V is TRBV7-8 and J is TRBJ1-5; D gene unclear. Trimming took 5 bases from V and 3 from J, leaving 8 bases between them. In germline, CDR1 is SGHVS, CDR2 FQNEAQ. The CDR3 is made up of 13 amino acids. CDR3 bases: TGTGCCAGCAGCGAGAATTACAATCAGCCCCAGCATTTT. Translating it yields CASSENYNQPQHF.

This clonotype was found many times. The genes are TRBV9 and TRBJ1-5, with D uncertain. Germline values: CDR1 SGDLS, CDR2 YYNGEE. The CDR3 extends over 14 amino acids. Trimming pared 4 bases from V and 0 bases from J, leaving 8 bases between. DNA of the CDR3: TGTGCCAGCAGCCCCCAGGTTAGCAATCAGCCCCAGCATTTT. Its protein is CASSPQVSNQPQHF. Looking up the rest from reference TRBV9 and TRBJ1-5 gives the full variable domain: DSGVTQTPKHLITATGQRVTLRCSPRSGDLSVYWYQQSLDQGLQFLIQYYNGEERAKGNILERFSAQQFPDLHSELNLSSLELGDSALYFCASSPQVSNQPQHFGDGTRLSIL.

The DNA for the CDR3 is TGCGCCAGCAGCTTGGGGGTACAGGCTTCTAATGAAAAACTGTTTTTT. Translation gives CASSLGVQASNEKLFF. V usage is TRBV5-1 and J usage is TRBJ1-4; TRBD1 is a possible D gene (5 bases). V lost 0 bases and J lost 3, with 12 bases in between. Germline V lookup: CDR1 SGHRS, CDR2 YFSETQ. The CDR3 sequence is 16 residues long.

This clonotype was counted many times. The chain employs TRBV18 and TRBJ2-7, with 9 bases fitting TRBD1. The V gene's germline CDR1 is KGHSH and CDR2 LQKENI. J gave up 4 bases and V 4 bases, and 8 bases lay outside the gene matches. CDR3 length equals 15 residues. The CDR3 coding sequence is TGTGCCAGCTCACTAGGACAGGGGAGGGGATACGAGCAGTACTTC. Translation: CASSLGQGRGYEQYF.

The chain recombines TRBV25-1 with TRBJ2-2, with 13 bases that match TRBD2. V was clipped by 8 bases and J by 7 bases; unmatched bases: 4. Germline lookup yields CDR1 MGHDK and CDR2 SYGVNS. The CDR3 contains 14 residues. CDR3 sequence (DNA): TGTGCCAGCGGACTAGCGGGGGAGTACGGGGAGCTGTTTTTT. This gives the protein CASGLAGEYGELFF.

In this sample, this clonotype turned up a few times. The chain employs TRBV11-2 and TRBJ2-5, with no clear D. V lost 2 bases and J lost 2, with 9 bases in between. CDR3 length: 14 residues. Looked up from germline, CDR1 is SGHAT and CDR2 is FQNNGV. The CDR3 sequence is CASSLIGWQETQYF. The CDR3 nucleotides are TGTGCCAGCAGCTTAATAGGTTGGCAAGAGACCCAGTACTTC.

This clonotype came up a few times. This chain joins TRBV5-1 and TRBJ1-1; 10 bases are shared with TRBD1. J gave up 5 bases and V 0 bases, and 7 bases lay outside the gene matches. The CDR3 extends over 16 amino acids. Germline loops: CDR1 SGHRS, CDR2 YFSETQ. The CDR3 bases are TGCGCCAGCAGCTTGGGGTCCCGGACAGGGGGTACTGAAGCTTTCTTT. Amino acid sequence: CASSLGSRTGGTEAFF.

This clonotype was recorded a few times. The V gene is TRBV18, the J gene TRBJ2-1, with 8 bases lining up with TRBD1. The V and J ends lost 0 bases and 5 bases, in that order; junction bases with no gene match: 3. This CDR3 is 15 amino acids long. Germline V CDR1 and CDR2: KGHSH, LQKENI. As DNA, the CDR3 is TGTGCCAGCTCACCACCCGAGACAGGGGACAATGAGCAGTTCTTC. Translating gives CASSPPETGDNEQFF.

The chain uses TRBV3-1 and TRBJ2-5; the D gene could be TRBD1 or TRBD2 (5 bases each). V lost 1 base to trimming and J lost 3 bases, with 9 bases between them. The CDR3 consists of 14 residues. The V gene's germline CDR1 is LGHDT and CDR2 YNNKEL (reference sequence). The CDR3 nucleotides are TGTGCCAGCAGCCAAGTGGGGACGGAAGAGACCCAGTACTTC. This codes for CASSQVGTEETQYF.

In its sample, this clonotype was seen many times. CDR3 sequence reads: CATSDWGVNQPQHF. CDR3 DNA sequence: TGTGCCACCAGTGATTGGGGGGTTAATCAGCCCCAGCATTTT. The gene calls are TRBV24-1 and TRBJ1-5, with a tentative D call TRBD1 (5 bases). V dropped 2 bases and J dropped 4 bases, with 8 bases sitting between them. The CDR3 contains 14 residues. CDR1 and CDR2 (germline): KGHDR, SFDVKD.